The clone carrying this TCR beta chain came up many times. Its specificity is unknown. The data derive from a study of T cell repertoires in cytomegalovirus infection. The overall study: Public TCR beta signatures marked donors with CMV infection and the matching HLA. Overall study results and limits: Accumulated public TCR beta family frequency recognized individuals carrying CMV together with the relevant HLA. The response measured ex vivo was dominated by TCR beta clonotypes (HLA-C-restricted and CMV-specific).

Trimming cost V 1 base and J 0 bases, with 11 bases left between them. CDR3 size: 16 residues. Germline CDR1 SGDLS, CDR2 YYNGEE. A single record per CDR3 protein comes from TCRdb applying MiXCR to the reads. In the table there are fewer than 250,000 distinct CDR3 sequences, approximately 22% of which are singletons. The rearrangement joins TRBV9 to TRBJ2-1; D remains ambiguous. The clonotype comes from a human donor in good health (CMV status not recorded). Some clones in this sample may be carry-over from other donors' samples. The source material was CD8+ T cells from PBMCs. DNA of the CDR3: TGTGCCAGCAGCGTATTCGTGGCGAGCTCCTACAATGAGCAGTTCTTC. The encoded protein is CASSVFVASSYNEQFF.